These 23 T cell receptor beta chains were sequenced from one sample in a study of T-cell memory formation after mild COVID-19. MiXCR, applied by TCRdb to the 5' RACE reads, yields one record per CDR3 protein. The table shows approximately 340,000 distinct CDR3 sequences, with over 10% occurring only once. The sequencing sample was made of PBMCs or a T cell subset sorted from them (not recorded which). The receptors come from a man aged 18 to 30 who had mild COVID-19 (a few samples of this study predate the infection). Cell type and time point are not known.

This clonotype was recorded many times. Germline and junction disagree at one end, which may indicate a read error. The chain employs TRBV18 and TRBJ1-1, with D possibly matching TRBD1 (6 bases). This CDR3 is built from 13 residues. Per the germline V gene, CDR1 is KGHSH and CDR2 is LQKENI. The CDR3 DNA sequence: TGCGCCAGTTCGGGGGGCCTGAACACTGAAGCTTTCTTT. Its protein product is CASSGGLNTEAFF.

The V call is TRBV9, the J call TRBJ1-1; a weak D match, TRBD1 (5 bases). The germline CDR1 and CDR2 sequences are SGDLS and YYNGEE. With 4 bases removed from V and 0 bases from J, the gap between germline ends came to 10 bases. This CDR3 has 14 residues. The CDR3 region has the DNA TGTGCCAGCAGCCCGAGGGGTATGAACACTGAAGCTTTCTTT. Amino acids: CASSPRGMNTEAFF. Full variable domain (missing parts from reference TRBV9 and TRBJ1-1): DSGVTQTPKHLITATGQRVTLRCSPRSGDLSVYWYQQSLDQGLQFLIQYYNGEERAKGNILERFSAQQFPDLHSELNLSSLELGDSALYFCASSPRGMNTEAFFGQGTRLTVV.

This clonotype has just a few counts. The chain carries TRBV9 and TRBJ2-5; 8 nucleotides agree with TRBD2. The length of the CDR3 is 15 residues. V was clipped by 4 bases and J by 4 bases; unmatched bases: 9. Germline CDR1 and CDR2: SGDLS and YYNGEE. This CDR3 is CASSPGSRGGETQYF. CDR3 DNA sequence: TGTGCCAGCAGCCCGGGAAGCCGGGGGGGAGAGACCCAGTACTTC. Combining the CDR3 with reference TRBV9 and TRBJ2-5 gives the whole variable domain DSGVTQTPKHLITATGQRVTLRCSPRSGDLSVYWYQQSLDQGLQFLIQYYNGEERAKGNILERFSAQQFPDLHSELNLSSLELGDSALYFCASSPGSRGGETQYFGPGTRLLVL.

This clonotype was counted between two and nine times. The chain employs TRBV5-1 and TRBJ1-1; D remains unclear. V shed 1 base and J shed 0 bases, with 4 bases lying between them. Per germline, CDR1 SGHRS and CDR2 YFSETQ. The CDR3 length is 13 residues. CDR3 sequence: CASSLMLNTEAFF. Here the CDR3 DNA reads TGCGCCAGCAGCTTGATGCTGAACACTGAAGCTTTCTTT.

This chain uses TRBV5-4 with TRBJ1-2; weak D call: TRBD1 (6 bases). Germline lookup yields CDR1 SGHNT and CDR2 YYREEE (reference sequence). Between the trimmed V and J ends, which lost 4 bases and 1 base, there was a span of 17 bases. This CDR3 comprises 16 residues. The CDR3 here is CASSGSTGASNYGYTF. CDR3 bases: TGTGCCAGCAGCGGGTCGACAGGAGCGAGTAACTATGGCTACACCTTC.

Ten or more counts support this clonotype. V is TRBV10-1 and J is TRBJ2-7; no definite D call. Looked up from germline, CDR1 is WNHNN and CDR2 is SYGVQD (reference sequence). This CDR3 spans 14 amino acids. The V gene lost 4 bases and the J gene lost 5 bases, with 15 bases spanning the gap. DNA of the CDR3: TGCGCCAGCAGTGTAAGGTCCCCGGCGGACGAGCAGTACTTC. It encodes CASSVRSPADEQYF.

The chain couples TRBV27 to TRBJ2-7; D ambiguous. Deletions cut 5 bases from V and 9 bases from J, with 17 bases between. Germline values: CDR1 MNHEY, CDR2 SMNVEV (reference sequence). The CDR3 is 13 amino acids. CDR3 coding DNA: TGTGCCAGCAGTACCAAACTGTCTGTTGGGCAGTACTTC. Encoded protein: CASSTKLSVGQYF.

The chain uses TRBV7-9 and TRBJ2-3; D is undetermined. Germline CDR1 and CDR2: SEHNR and FQNEAQ (reference sequence). The germline V and J ends were trimmed by 5 bases and 0 bases, with 15 bases remaining between them. This CDR3 has 16 residues. The CDR3 sequence is CASSVSSSDSTDTQYF. For the CDR3, the DNA is TGTGCCAGCAGCGTGAGTAGCTCCGATAGCACAGATACGCAGTATTTT. Full variable domain (missing parts from reference TRBV7-9 and TRBJ2-3): DTGVSQNPRHKITKRGQNVTFRCDPISEHNRLYWYRQTLGQGPEFLTYFQNEAQLEKSRLLSDRFSAERPKGSFSTLEIQRTEQGDSAMYLCASSVSSSDSTDTQYFGPGTRLTVL.

There are many counts of this clonotype. This sequence joins TRBV4-1 and TRBJ2-7; no definite D call. Trimming cost V 0 bases and J 0 bases, with 3 bases left between them. CDR1 and CDR2 from the germline V gene are MGHRA and YSYEKL. This CDR3 spans 13 amino acids. The CDR3 nucleotides read TGCGCCAGCAGCCAAGAAAGCTCCTACGAGCAGTACGTC. It is translated as CASSQESSYEQYV.

J is TRBJ1-2 and V is TRBV6-5; maybe TRBD1 (5 bases). Trimming pared 6 bases from V and 5 bases from J, leaving 22 bases between. CDR3 length: 16 amino acids. Germline values: CDR1 MNHEY, CDR2 SVGAGI. Here the CDR3 DNA reads TGTGCCAGCAGCACTACTGGGACCCGGCCCGCTTATGGCTACACCTTC. Its translation: CASSTTGTRPAYGYTF.

This chain links TRBV16 with TRBJ1-5; unclear D gene. The germline CDR1 and CDR2 sequences are KGHSY and FQNENV. V lost 7 bases and J 9 bases, leaving 13 bases between the germline ends. This CDR3 is built from 12 residues. As DNA, the CDR3 is TGTGCCAGCATCCCGCCATCTAGGCCCCAGCATTTT. Translating gives CASIPPSRPQHF. Full variable domain (remainder filled in from reference TRBV16 and TRBJ1-5): GEEVAQTPKHLVRGEGQKAKLYCAPIKGHSYVFWYQQVLKNEFKFLISFQNENVFDETGMPKERFSAKCLPNSPCSLEIQATKLEDSAVYFCASIPPSRPQHFGDGTRLSIL.

The chain carries TRBV28 and TRBJ2-5, with 11 nucleotides matching TRBD2. The germline V gene has CDR1 MDHEN and CDR2 SYDVKM. The trim removed 2 bases at V and 2 bases at J, leaving 7 bases unmatched. The CDR3 sequence is 17 residues long. The CDR3: CASSLGVVAGGQETQYF. For the CDR3, the DNA is TGTGCCAGCAGTTTAGGGGTAGTAGCGGGGGGGCAAGAGACCCAGTACTTC.

This clonotype turned up a few times. The CDR3 DNA is TGTGCCAGCAGTTCCCCGGCTGGGGGCAATGGCTACACCTTC. Its protein is CASSSPAGGNGYTF. J is TRBJ1-2 and V is TRBV28; D is perhaps TRBD1 (6 bases). Trimming took 4 bases from V and 6 from J, leaving 15 bases between them. Germline CDR1 is MDHEN and CDR2 is SYDVKM. The CDR3 covers 14 residues.

This clonotype was detected only a few times. The rearrangement uses TRBV6-5 and TRBJ2-3; D remains ambiguous. The ends were cut back, 6 bases at V and 5 bases at J, with 15 bases in the middle. Germline V gene data show CDR1 as MNHEY and CDR2 as SVGAGI. The CDR3 loop spans 14 amino acids. CDR3 nucleotides: TGTGCCAGCAGCCAGTTTGTGTTGCGAGATACGCAGTATTTT. This codes for CASSQFVLRDTQYF.

The rearrangement joins TRBV4-2 to TRBJ1-5; 9 bases are shared with TRBD1. The ends lost 2 bases at V and 5 bases at J; junction bases unmatched: 4. Per the germline V gene, CDR1 is LGHNA and CDR2 is YNFKEQ. The CDR3 is made up of 15 amino acids. The CDR3 protein is CASSQLDRGDQPQHF. DNA of the CDR3: TGTGCCAGCAGCCAACTAGACAGGGGGGATCAGCCCCAGCATTTT.

Turning to this clonotype: With a much larger clone just one base away, this may be a read error. The gene calls are TRBV11-2 and TRBJ1-1, with unresolved D. This CDR3 has 12 residues. Trimming cost V 6 bases and J 0 bases, with 5 bases left between them. Germline V CDR1 and CDR2: SGHAT, FQNNGV. CDR3 amino acids: CASRNMNTEAFF. The CDR3 DNA reads as TGTGCCAGCAGAAATATGAACACTGAAGCTTTCTTT.

This chain links TRBV15 with TRBJ2-7; no definite D call. Trimming took 0 bases from V and 6 from J, leaving 6 bases between them. Germline V lookup: CDR1 LNHNV, CDR2 YYDKDF (reference sequence). The CDR3 totals 12 residues. This CDR3 is CATSRELREQYF. DNA of the CDR3: TGTGCCACCAGCAGAGAACTACGCGAGCAGTACTTC.

This clonotype appeared many times. The chain links TRBV12-3 or TRBV12-4 to TRBJ2-7; maybe TRBD2 (6 bases). This CDR3 has 14 amino acids. V was clipped by 5 bases and J by 4 bases, with 15 bases between them. CDR3 sequence (DNA): TGTGCCAGCAGTCTCGCGGGGAATGGATACGAGCAGTACTTC. Amino acids: CASSLAGNGYEQYF.

This rearrangement joins TRBV6-1 to TRBJ2-5; D unclear. CDR3 length: 13 residues. With 8 bases removed from V and 0 bases from J, the gap between germline ends came to 10 bases. Germline-derived CDR1 and CDR2 are MNHNS and SASEGT. The CDR3 DNA follows: TGTGCCAGCCAGGACCTGTACCAAGAGACCCAGTACTTC. The encoded protein is CASQDLYQETQYF.

This clonotype was detected only a few times. The chain is built from TRBV20-1 and TRBJ2-1; D possibly corresponds to TRBD2 (5 bases). The germline V gene encodes CDR1 DFQATT and CDR2 SNEGSKA (reference sequence). The V end was cut by 4 bases, the J end by 2 bases, with 9 bases between. CDR3 length: 13 residues. CDR3 loop: CSANVATYNEQFF. CDR3 in DNA: TGCAGTGCTAATGTAGCGACCTACAATGAGCAGTTCTTC.

This clonotype was seen repeatedly, ten times or more. The genes are TRBV4-2 and TRBJ2-1; D possibly corresponds to TRBD2 (7 bases). Trimming stripped 0 bases from V and 9 bases from J, with 18 bases between. Germline CDR1 is LGHNA and CDR2 is YNFKEQ. This CDR3 is built from 16 residues. As DNA, the CDR3 is TGTGCCAGCAGCCAAGAAGGTCCGGGGGGCTTTACTGAGCAGTTCTTC. Amino acids: CASSQEGPGGFTEQFF.

This chain uses TRBV12-3 or TRBV12-4 with TRBJ1-1; D unresolved. This CDR3 has 14 amino acids. Trimming stripped 0 bases from V and 4 bases from J, with 9 bases between. The CDR3 sequence: CASSLARVGTEAFF. CDR3 bases: TGTGCCAGCAGTTTAGCGCGGGTGGGCACTGAAGCTTTCTTT.

V usage is TRBV6-5 and J usage is TRBJ2-1, with D unresolved. Germline values: CDR1 MNHEY, CDR2 SVGAGI. The CDR3 totals 15 residues. Trimming stripped 0 bases from V and 9 bases from J, with 15 bases between. The chain's CDR3 is CASSYSRQVGIEQFF. CDR3 DNA: TGTGCCAGCAGTTACTCTCGGCAGGTGGGGATTGAGCAGTTCTTC.